This T cell receptor beta chain emerged from a study of HIV-infected patients and healthy controls. Alpha and beta constant-region primers primed reverse transcription of about 470 ng RNA. Each of the alpha and beta chains got its own library through chain-specific third strand synthesis with indices. MiXCR, run by TCRdb on the 5' RACE reads, gives a single entry per CDR3 protein. Of about 4,600 distinct CDR3 sequences listed, more than 5.5% were seen once; the top ten hold roughly 31%. This clonotype has more than one count but fewer than ten. Antiretroviral therapy had run roughly three months, about 14 weeks, before follow-up blood collection. The repertoire came from unfractionated whole blood and reflected all unsorted peripheral T cells. The TCR was taken from an adult with HIV infection. Specimen: blood, collected during antiretroviral therapy.

The CDR3 DNA reads TGTGCCAGCAGTTTTGGGGACTCTGGGAACATTCAGTACTTC. Residues: CASSFGDSGNIQYF. This chain uses TRBV12-3 or TRBV12-4 with TRBJ2-4; weak D call: TRBD2 (6 bases). V lost 3 bases and J lost 7, with 13 bases in between. The length of the CDR3 is 14 residues.